This T cell receptor beta chain was recorded in a study of CXCR3-negative and CXCR3-positive naive CD8 T cells. Findings and caveats of the study: A higher hydrophobicity marked the TRB CDR3s of CXCR3-positive naive cells versus CXCR3-negative naive cells.

Details on this clonotype: As yet, its antigen is unknown.

Germline V lookup: CDR1 MNHEY, CDR2 SMNVEV (reference sequence). CDR3 length equals 16 residues. The libraries of TRB cDNA were constructed through 5' RACE using UMI labels. TCRdb re-called the 5' RACE reads and shows each CDR3 protein once, DNA omitted. The table lists around 65,000 distinct CDR3 sequences, with about 0.71% in the top ten. The source of this sequence is a human donor in good health. Some clones in this sample may be carry-over from other donors' samples. The sample comprised naive CXCR3+ CD8+ T cells from blood. Subset indicated: CD45RO-CCR7+CD27+CD95- naive CD8+ T cells expressing CXCR3 (TNR3+). The chain has TRBV27 and TRBJ2-3; TCRdb reports TRBD2, a call that lacks DNA to check it against. The CDR3 spells CASRGGLGPFTDTQYF.